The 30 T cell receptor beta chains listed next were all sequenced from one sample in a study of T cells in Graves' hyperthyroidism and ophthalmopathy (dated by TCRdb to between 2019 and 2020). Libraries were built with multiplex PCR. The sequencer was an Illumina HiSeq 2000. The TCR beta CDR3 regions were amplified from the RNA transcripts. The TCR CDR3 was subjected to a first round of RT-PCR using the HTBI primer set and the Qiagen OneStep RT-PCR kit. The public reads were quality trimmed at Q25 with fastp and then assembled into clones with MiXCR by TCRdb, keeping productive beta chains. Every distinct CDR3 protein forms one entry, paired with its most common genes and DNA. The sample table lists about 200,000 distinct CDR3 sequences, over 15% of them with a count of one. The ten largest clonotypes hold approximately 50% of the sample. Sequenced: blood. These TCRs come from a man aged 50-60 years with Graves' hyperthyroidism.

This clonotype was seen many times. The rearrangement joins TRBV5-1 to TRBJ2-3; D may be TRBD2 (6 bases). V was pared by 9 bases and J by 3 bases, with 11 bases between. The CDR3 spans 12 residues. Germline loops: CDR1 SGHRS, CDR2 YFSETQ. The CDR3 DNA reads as TGCGCCACCTCGGGGGAGACAGATACGCAGTATTTT. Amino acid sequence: CATSGETDTQYF. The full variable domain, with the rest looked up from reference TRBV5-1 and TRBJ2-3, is KAGVTQTPRYLIKTRGQQVTLSCSPISGHRSVSWYQQTPGQGLQFLFEYFSETQRNKGNFPGRFSGRQFSNSRSEMNVSTLELGDSALYLCATSGETDTQYFGPGTRLTVL.

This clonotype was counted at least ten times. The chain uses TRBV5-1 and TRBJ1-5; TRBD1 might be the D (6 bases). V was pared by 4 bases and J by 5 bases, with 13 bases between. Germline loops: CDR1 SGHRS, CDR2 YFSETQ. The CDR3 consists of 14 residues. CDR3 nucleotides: TGCGCCAGCAGCCCCAGGGGTGGTGATCAGCCCCAGCATTTT. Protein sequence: CASSPRGGDQPQHF.

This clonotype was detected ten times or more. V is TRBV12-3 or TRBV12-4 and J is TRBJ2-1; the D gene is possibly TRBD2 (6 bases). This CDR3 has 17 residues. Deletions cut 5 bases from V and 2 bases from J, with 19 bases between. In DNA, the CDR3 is TGTGCCAGCAGTCCCCCACCTCTCCAGCGGGCCTACAATGAGCAGTTCTTC. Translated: CASSPPPLQRAYNEQFF.

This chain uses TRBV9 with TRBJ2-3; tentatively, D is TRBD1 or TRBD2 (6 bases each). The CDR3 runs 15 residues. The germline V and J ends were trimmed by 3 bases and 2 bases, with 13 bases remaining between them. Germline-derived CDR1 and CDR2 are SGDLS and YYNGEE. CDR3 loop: CASSEEGVVTDTQYF. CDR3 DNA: TGTGCCAGCAGCGAGGAGGGGGTAGTCACAGATACGCAGTATTTT.

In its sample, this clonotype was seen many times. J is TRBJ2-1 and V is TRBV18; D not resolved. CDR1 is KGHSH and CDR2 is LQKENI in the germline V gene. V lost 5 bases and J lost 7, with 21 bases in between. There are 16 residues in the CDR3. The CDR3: CASSRLGVGAGNEQFF. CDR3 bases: TGTGCCAGCTCAAGGTTGGGTGTTGGAGCCGGGAATGAGCAGTTCTTC.

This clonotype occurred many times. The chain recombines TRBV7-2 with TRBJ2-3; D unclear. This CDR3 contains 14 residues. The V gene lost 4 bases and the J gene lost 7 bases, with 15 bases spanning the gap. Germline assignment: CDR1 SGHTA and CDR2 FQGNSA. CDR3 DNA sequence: TGTGCCAGCAGCTCAACAATCGAAGGATATACGCAGTATTTT. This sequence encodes CASSSTIEGYTQYF. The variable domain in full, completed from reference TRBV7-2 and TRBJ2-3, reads GAGVSQSPSNKVTEKGKDVELRCDPISGHTALYWYRQSLGQGLEFLIYFQGNSAPDKSGLPSDRFSAERTGGSVSTLTIQRTQQEDSAVYLCASSSTIEGYTQYFGPGTRLTVL.

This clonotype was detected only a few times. CDR3 nucleotide sequence: TGTGCCAGCAGGGTTGCGGGGGGTACCAATGAGCAGTTCTTC. This translates into CASRVAGGTNEQFF. The chain uses TRBV2 and TRBJ2-1, with 8 bases that match TRBD2. Germline V CDR1 and CDR2: SNHLY, FYNNEI. V dropped 6 bases and J dropped 6; count of bases not matched to a gene: 7. The CDR3 extends over 14 amino acids.

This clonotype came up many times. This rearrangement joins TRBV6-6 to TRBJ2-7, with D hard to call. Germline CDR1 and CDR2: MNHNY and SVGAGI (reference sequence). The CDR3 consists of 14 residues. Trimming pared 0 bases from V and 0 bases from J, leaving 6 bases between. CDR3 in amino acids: CASSYSPASYEQYF. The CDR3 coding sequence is TGTGCCAGCAGTTACTCGCCAGCCTCCTACGAGCAGTACTTC.

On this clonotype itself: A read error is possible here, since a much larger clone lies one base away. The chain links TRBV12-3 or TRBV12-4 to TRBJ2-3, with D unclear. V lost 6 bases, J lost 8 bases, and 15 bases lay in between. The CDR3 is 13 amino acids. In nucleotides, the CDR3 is TGTGCCAGCAGCCTGCCGACGGCAGGTACGCAGTATTTT. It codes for CASSLPTAGTQYF.

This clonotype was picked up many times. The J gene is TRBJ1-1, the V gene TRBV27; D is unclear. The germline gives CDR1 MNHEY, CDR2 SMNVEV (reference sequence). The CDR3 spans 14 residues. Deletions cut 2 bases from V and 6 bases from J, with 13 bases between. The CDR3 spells CASSLGVAFSEAFF. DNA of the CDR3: TGTGCCAGCAGTTTAGGAGTTGCTTTCTCTGAAGCTTTCTTT.

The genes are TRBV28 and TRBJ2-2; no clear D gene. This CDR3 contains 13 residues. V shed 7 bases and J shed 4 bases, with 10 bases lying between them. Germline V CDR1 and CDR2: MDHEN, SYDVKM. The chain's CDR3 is CASMFRGTGELFF. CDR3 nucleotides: TGTGCCAGCATGTTTCGCGGCACCGGGGAGCTGTTTTTT.

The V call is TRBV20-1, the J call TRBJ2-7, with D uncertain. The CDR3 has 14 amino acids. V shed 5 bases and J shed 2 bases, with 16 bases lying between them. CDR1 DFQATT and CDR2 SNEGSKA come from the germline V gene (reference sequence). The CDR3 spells CSALLSRSTYEQYF. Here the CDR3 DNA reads TGCAGTGCTTTACTCTCCAGGAGCACCTACGAGCAGTACTTC.

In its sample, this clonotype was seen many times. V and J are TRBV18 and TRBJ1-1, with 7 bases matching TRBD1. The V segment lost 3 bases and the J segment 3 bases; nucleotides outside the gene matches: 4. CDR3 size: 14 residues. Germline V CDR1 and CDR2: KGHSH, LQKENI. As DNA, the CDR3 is TGTGCCAGCTCACCCTTAGGACAGGACACTGAAGCTTTCTTT. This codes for CASSPLGQDTEAFF. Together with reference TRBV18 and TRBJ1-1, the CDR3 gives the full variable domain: NAGVMQNPRHLVRRRGQEARLRCSPMKGHSHVYWYRQLPEEGLKFMVYLQKENIIDESGMPKERFSAEFPKEGPSILRIQQVVRGDSAAYFCASSPLGQDTEAFFGQGTRLTVV.

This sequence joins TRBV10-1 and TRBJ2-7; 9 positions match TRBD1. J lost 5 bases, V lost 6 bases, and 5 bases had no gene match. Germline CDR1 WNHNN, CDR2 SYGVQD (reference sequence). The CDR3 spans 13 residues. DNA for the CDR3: TGCGCCAGCAGCCGGACAGGGGCGGACGAGCAGTACTTC. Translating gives CASSRTGADEQYF.

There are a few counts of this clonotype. The CDR3 region is CASSEPRNTGELFF. The CDR3 nucleotides are TGTGCCAGCAGTGAACCTAGGAACACCGGGGAGCTGTTTTTT. The V call is TRBV6-1, the J call TRBJ2-2; no definite D call. Germline V gene lookup returns CDR1 MNHNS and CDR2 SASEGT. V was clipped by 2 bases and J by 1 base, with 5 bases between them. The CDR3 runs 14 residues.

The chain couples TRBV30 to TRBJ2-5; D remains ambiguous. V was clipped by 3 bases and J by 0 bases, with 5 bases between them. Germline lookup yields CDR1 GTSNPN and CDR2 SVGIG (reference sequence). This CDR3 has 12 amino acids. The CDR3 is CAWRGDQETQYF. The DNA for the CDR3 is TGTGCCTGGAGAGGTGACCAAGAGACCCAGTACTTC.

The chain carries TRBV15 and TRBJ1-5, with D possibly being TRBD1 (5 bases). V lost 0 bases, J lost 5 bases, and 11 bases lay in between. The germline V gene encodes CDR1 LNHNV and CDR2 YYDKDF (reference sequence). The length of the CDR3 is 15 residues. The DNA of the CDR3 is TGTGCCACCAGCAGAGATCCCCAGGGTGATCAGCCCCAGCATTTT. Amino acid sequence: CATSRDPQGDQPQHF.

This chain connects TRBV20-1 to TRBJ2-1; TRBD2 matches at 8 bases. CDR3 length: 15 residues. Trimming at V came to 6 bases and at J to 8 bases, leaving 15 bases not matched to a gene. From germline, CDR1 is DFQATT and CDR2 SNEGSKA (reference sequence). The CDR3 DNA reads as TGCAGTGCCCGGCAGCGGGAGCCCCCCTGGGATGAGCAGTTCTTC. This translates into CSARQREPPWDEQFF.

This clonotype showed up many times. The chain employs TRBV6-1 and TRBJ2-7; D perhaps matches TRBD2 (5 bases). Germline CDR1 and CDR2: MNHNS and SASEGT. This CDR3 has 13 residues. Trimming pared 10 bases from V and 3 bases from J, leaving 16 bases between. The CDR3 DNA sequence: TGTGCCAAACCGGGGAGTCCTCTCTACGAGCAGTACTTC. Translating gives CAKPGSPLYEQYF.

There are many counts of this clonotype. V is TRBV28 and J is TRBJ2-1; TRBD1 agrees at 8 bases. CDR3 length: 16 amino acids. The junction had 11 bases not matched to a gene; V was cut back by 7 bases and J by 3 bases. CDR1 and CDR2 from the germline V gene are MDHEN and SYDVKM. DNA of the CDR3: TGTGCCAGCATCGCACCCCCCGGGACAGGCTACAATGAGCAGTTCTTC. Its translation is CASIAPPGTGYNEQFF.

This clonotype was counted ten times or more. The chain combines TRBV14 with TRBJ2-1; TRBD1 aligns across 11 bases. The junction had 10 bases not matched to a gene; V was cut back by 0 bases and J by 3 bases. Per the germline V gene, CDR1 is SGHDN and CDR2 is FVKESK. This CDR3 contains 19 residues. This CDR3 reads CASSQEKVGGTGGYNEQFF. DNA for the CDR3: TGTGCCAGCAGCCAAGAAAAAGTTGGTGGGACAGGGGGCTACAATGAGCAGTTCTTC. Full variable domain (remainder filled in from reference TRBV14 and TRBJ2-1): EAGVTQFPSHSVIEKGQTVTLRCDPISGHDNLYWYRRVMGKEIKFLLHFVKESKQDESGMPNNRFLAERTGGTYSTLKVQPAELEDSGVYFCASSQEKVGGTGGYNEQFFGPGTRLTVL.

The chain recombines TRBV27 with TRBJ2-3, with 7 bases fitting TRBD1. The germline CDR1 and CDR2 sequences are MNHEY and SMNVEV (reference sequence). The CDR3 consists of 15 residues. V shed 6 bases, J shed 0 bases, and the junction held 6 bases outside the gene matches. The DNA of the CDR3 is TGTGCCAGCAGAAAAGACAGGGCCAGCACAGATACGCAGTATTTT. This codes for CASRKDRASTDTQYF.

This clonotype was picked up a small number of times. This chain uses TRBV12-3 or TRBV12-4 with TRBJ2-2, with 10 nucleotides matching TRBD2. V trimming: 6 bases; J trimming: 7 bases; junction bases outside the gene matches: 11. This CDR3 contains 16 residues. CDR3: CASSPSGRALSGELFF. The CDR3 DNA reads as TGTGCCAGCAGCCCAAGCGGGAGGGCCTTAAGCGGGGAGCTGTTTTTT.

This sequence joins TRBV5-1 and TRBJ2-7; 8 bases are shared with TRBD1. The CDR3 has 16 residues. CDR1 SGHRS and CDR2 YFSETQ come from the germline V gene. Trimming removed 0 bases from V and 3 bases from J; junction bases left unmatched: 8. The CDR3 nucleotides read TGCGCCAGCAGCTTGGGGTTTACAGGGGGGAACTACGAGCAGTACTTC. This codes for CASSLGFTGGNYEQYF.

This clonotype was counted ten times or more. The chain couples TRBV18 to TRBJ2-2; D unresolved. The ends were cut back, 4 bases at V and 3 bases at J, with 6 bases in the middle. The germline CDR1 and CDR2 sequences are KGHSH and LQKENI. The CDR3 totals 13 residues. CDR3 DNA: TGTGCCAGCTCACTACAAGACACCGGGGAGCTGTTTTTT. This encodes CASSLQDTGELFF.

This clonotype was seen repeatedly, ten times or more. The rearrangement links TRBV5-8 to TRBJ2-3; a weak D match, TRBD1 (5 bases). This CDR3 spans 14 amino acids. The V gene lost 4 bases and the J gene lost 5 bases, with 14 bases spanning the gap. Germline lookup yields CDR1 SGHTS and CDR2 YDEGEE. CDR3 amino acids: CASSLPQGEDTQYF. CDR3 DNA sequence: TGTGCCAGCAGCCTCCCCCAGGGTGAAGATACGCAGTATTTT.

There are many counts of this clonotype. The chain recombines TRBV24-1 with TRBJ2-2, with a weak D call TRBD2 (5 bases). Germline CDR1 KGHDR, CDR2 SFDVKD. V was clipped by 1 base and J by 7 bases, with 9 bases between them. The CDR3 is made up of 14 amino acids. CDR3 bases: TGTGCCACCAGTGATTTTAGCGAGTACGGGGAGCTGTTTTTT. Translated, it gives CATSDFSEYGELFF.

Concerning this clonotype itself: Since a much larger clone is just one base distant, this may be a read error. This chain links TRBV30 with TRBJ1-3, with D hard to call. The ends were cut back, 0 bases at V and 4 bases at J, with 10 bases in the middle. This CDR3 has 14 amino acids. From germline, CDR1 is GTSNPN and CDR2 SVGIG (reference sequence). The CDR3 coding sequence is TGTGCCTGGAGTGTACGGGGTTCCGGAAACACCATATATTTT. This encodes CAWSVRGSGNTIYF. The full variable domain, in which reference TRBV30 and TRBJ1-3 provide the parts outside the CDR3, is SQTIHQWPATLVQPVGSPLSLECTVEGTSNPNLYWYRQAAGRGLQLLFYSVGIGQISSEVPQNLSASRPQDRQFILSSKKLLLSDSGFYLCAWSVRGSGNTIYFGEGSWLTVV.

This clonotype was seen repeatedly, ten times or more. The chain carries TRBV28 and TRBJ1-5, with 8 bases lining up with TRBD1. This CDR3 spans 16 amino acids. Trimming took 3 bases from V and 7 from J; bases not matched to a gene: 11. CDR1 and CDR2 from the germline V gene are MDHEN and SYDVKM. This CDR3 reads CASSFWGQAVRQPQHF. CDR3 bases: TGTGCCAGCAGTTTTTGGGGACAGGCGGTTAGGCAGCCCCAGCATTTT.

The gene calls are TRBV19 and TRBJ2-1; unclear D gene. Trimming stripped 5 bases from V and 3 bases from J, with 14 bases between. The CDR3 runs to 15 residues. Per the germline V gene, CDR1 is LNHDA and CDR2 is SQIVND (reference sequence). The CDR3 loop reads CASSAGDDLYNEQFF. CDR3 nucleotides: TGTGCCAGTAGTGCTGGCGATGACCTCTACAATGAGCAGTTCTTC.